These T cell receptor beta chains were read from a single sample in a study of blood T cell repertoires in COVID-19. The data were produced by immunoSEQ multiplex PCR, yet TCRdb's version contains in-frame clones alone and is incomplete. Of 100,000 to 150,000 clones listed, around 80% were seen once; the top ten hold 16%. The sample was peripheral blood. Receptor source: a man aged 60-69 years with active or convalescent COVID-19. CDR3s include the opening cysteine and the closing phenylalanine or tryptophan. D genes are given only for firm matches. Where a row states a size, it is once, few, many or the class of an expanded clone; other rows omit it.

CDR3nt,CDR3aa,v_gene,abundance,len,d_gene,j_gene
TGTGCCAGCAGCCCCCGTTCCGTCCGGGTATTGAACACCGGGGAGCTGTTTTTT,CASSPRSVRVLNTGELFF,TRBV14,.,18,.,TRBJ2-2
TGTGCCACCAGCAGAGAGGCTAGCGTTAATGAGCAGTTCTTC,CATSREASVNEQFF,TRBV15,.,14,.,TRBJ2-1
TGTGCCAGCTCACCATCCCGGACTAGCGGGAGGGAGGATACGCAGTATTTT,CASSPSRTSGREDTQYF,TRBV18,.,17,TRBD2,TRBJ2-3
TGTGCCAGCAGTGCTGTTGAGGGCTACACCTTC,CASSAVEGYTF,TRBV2,.,11,.,TRBJ1-2
TGCAGCGTTGCTCTTATTCGAGGAGGGGGCGCAGCCTACAGCTACACCTTC,CSVALIRGGGAAYSYTF,TRBV29-1,.,17,TRBD1,TRBJ1-2
TGTGCCAGCAGCACATTTGGACGCGGGGGAACTGAAGCTTTCTTT,CASSTFGRGGTEAFF,TRBV6-2/TRBV6-3,.,15,.,TRBJ1-1
TGTGCCAGCAGCTTAATTCCTAGCGGGACTTACAATGAGCAGTTCTTC,CASSLIPSGTYNEQFF,TRBV7-6,.,16,TRBD2,TRBJ2-1
TGTGCCAGCAGCCAAGAGACAGGGGGAATCCACGAGCAGTACTTC,CASSQETGGIHEQYF,TRBV3-1/TRBV3-2,few,15,TRBD1,TRBJ2-7
TGTGCCAGCAGCGACGACAGGGGTGGCACAGATACGCAGTATTTT,CASSDDRGGTDTQYF,TRBV7-3,.,15,TRBD1,TRBJ2-3
TGTGCCAGCAGTGAACAGAACACTGAAGCTTTCTTT,CASSEQNTEAFF,TRBV2,.,12,.,TRBJ1-1
TGTGCCAACCGGGACAGGGACGATCAGCCCCAGCATTTT,CANRDRDDQPQHF,TRBV10-3,.,13,TRBD1,TRBJ1-5
TGTGCCAGTAGTATACAGGGAGGTGGCAATCAGCCCCAGCATTTT,CASSIQGGGNQPQHF,TRBV19,.,15,.,TRBJ1-5
TGTGCCAGCTCACAAGGAGTAGCGGGATACAATGAGCAGTTCTTC,CASSQGVAGYNEQFF,TRBV18,once,15,TRBD2,TRBJ2-1
TGTGCCAGCAGCTTAGAAAGGGGAGGATCCTACAATGAGCAGTTCTTC,CASSLERGGSYNEQFF,TRBV7-9,.,16,.,TRBJ2-1
TGTGCCAGCAGCTTGCCACTAGCGGGGCAACACAATGAGCAGTTCTTC,CASSLPLAGQHNEQFF,TRBV5-4,.,16,TRBD2,TRBJ2-1
TGCGCCAGCAGCCTACGGGGCGAGCAGTACTTC,CASSLRGEQYF,TRBV5-1,.,11,.,TRBJ2-7
TGTGCCAGCAGTTACGGGGGGACAGTCCACAATGAGCAGTTCTTC,CASSYGGTVHNEQFF,TRBV6-5,.,15,.,TRBJ2-1
TGTGCCAGCAGCTTGGAAGGGGATTGGTCCTATAATTCACCCCTCCACTTT,CASSLEGDWSYNSPLHF,TRBV5-8,.,17,.,TRBJ1-6
TGCAGCGCCAGGAGACAGGAGAACTACGAGCAGTACTTC,CSARRQENYEQYF,TRBV29-1,.,13,.,TRBJ2-7
TGCGCCAGCAGCCATCCGACTGGCGGCACCGGGGAGCTGTTTTTT,CASSHPTGGTGELFF,TRBV5-1,.,15,.,TRBJ2-2
TGTGCCAGCAGCCGGCCAAGGGGGAACACCGGGGAGCTGTTTTTT,CASSRPRGNTGELFF,TRBV11-2,.,15,.,TRBJ2-2
TGCGCCAGCAGCTTTGATGCGATCCCCGGGGCCAACGTCCTGACTTTC,CASSFDAIPGANVLTF,TRBV5-1,.,16,.,TRBJ2-6
TGCAGCGCCACGGCCGGGACATCAAGAGGCTATGGCTACACCTTC,CSATAGTSRGYGYTF,TRBV29-1,.,15,.,TRBJ1-2
TGTGCCAGCAGTGAAGACAGGGGGTATAATTCACCCCTCCACTTT,CASSEDRGYNSPLHF,TRBV2,.,15,TRBD1,TRBJ1-6
TGTGCCAGCAGCTATAGAGACAGACTCTCTGGAAACACCATATATTTT,CASSYRDRLSGNTIYF,TRBV3-1/TRBV3-2,.,16,.,TRBJ1-3
TGTGCCAGCAGGGACAGACCCTTTACTTATTCACCCCTCCACTTT,CASRDRPFTYSPLHF,TRBV2,few,15,.,TRBJ1-6
TGCGCCAGCACGCCTAGCGGGAGTGATACGCAGTATTTT,CASTPSGSDTQYF,TRBV10-2,.,13,TRBD2,TRBJ2-3
TGTGCCAGCAGTTTATCTGGGCCATTCGATGAAAAACTGTTTTTT,CASSLSGPFDEKLFF,TRBV27,.,15,.,TRBJ1-4
TGTGCCAGTAGAGACACAGGGGGCTCATCACCCCTCCACTTT,CASRDTGGSSPLHF,TRBV19,.,14,TRBD1,TRBJ1-6
TGCAGCGTTGAAGGGTCAAGCGGGAGGGGGTCCTACGAGCAGTACTTC,CSVEGSSGRGSYEQYF,TRBV29-1,.,16,TRBD2,TRBJ2-7
TGTGCCACCAGCCTCGTAGTGGGGGCTGGGGGCGTGTATACCGGGGAGCTGTTTTTT,CATSLVVGAGGVYTGELFF,TRBV3-1/TRBV3-2,.,19,.,TRBJ2-2
TGTGCCAGCAGTCAAGGACAGGGGCAAGGGGAGACCCAGTACTTC,CASSQGQGQGETQYF,TRBV7-9,few,15,TRBD1,TRBJ2-5
TGTGCCACCAGCCCTGCCGGGGGTATTTACGAGCAGTACTTC,CATSPAGGIYEQYF,TRBV24-1,.,14,.,TRBJ2-7
TGCGCCAGCAGTGACAGGGGGAAGAACGAGCAGTACTTC,CASSDRGKNEQYF,TRBV10-1,.,13,TRBD1,TRBJ2-7
TGTGCCAGCTCTAATGGGGAGAATTCACCCCTCCACTTT,CASSNGENSPLHF,TRBV27,.,13,.,TRBJ1-6
TGTGCCAGCAGTGAAAGTACAGTTTACGAGCAGTACTTC,CASSESTVYEQYF,TRBV2,.,13,.,TRBJ2-7
TGTGCCAGCAGCTTATTTGGTCGCGGAGAGCAGTACTTC,CASSLFGRGEQYF,TRBV7-3,.,13,.,TRBJ2-7
TGTGCCAGCAGCCAGGAGGGTTCCGGCAGGGTGAGGACATTTGGGGAGCTGTTTTTT,CASSQEGSGRVRTFGELFF,TRBV3-1/TRBV3-2,.,19,.,TRBJ2-2
TGCGCCAGCAGCCAGGTTCCTACGGGACTAGTTTATAGTGAGCAGTTCTTC,CASSQVPTGLVYSEQFF,TRBV4-1,.,17,TRBD2,TRBJ2-1
TGTGCCAGCACCTCCGGGACTGAAGCTTTCTTT,CASTSGTEAFF,TRBV12-3/TRBV12-4,.,11,.,TRBJ1-1
TGTGCCAGTAGTATAGCCGAGGGCAGGTACAGCTCTGGGGCCAACGTCCTGACTTTC,CASSIAEGRYSSGANVLTF,TRBV19,.,19,.,TRBJ2-6
TGTGCCAGCAGCTTAGATTCAGTAATCTCTTTTGGCTCCTACAATGAGCAGTTCTTC,CASSLDSVISFGSYNEQFF,TRBV7-8,.,19,.,TRBJ2-1
TGCAGCGTTCTGGGGGGATCAGATACGCAGTATTTT,CSVLGGSDTQYF,TRBV29-1,.,12,.,TRBJ2-3
TGTGCCAGCAGTTTCTTGACAGGGACGAACACCGGGGAGCTGTTTTTT,CASSFLTGTNTGELFF,TRBV7-9,.,16,TRBD1,TRBJ2-2
TGTGCCAGCAGCGCCCGACAGAGCACAGATACGCAGTATTTT,CASSARQSTDTQYF,TRBV9,.,14,.,TRBJ2-3
TGTGCCAGTAGCAGGGATGCGAACACTGAAGCTTTCTTT,CASSRDANTEAFF,TRBV19,.,13,.,TRBJ1-1
TGTGCCAGCAGCCCTAACCCTAGCGGGAGCGGGCCAGATACGCAGTATTTT,CASSPNPSGSGPDTQYF,TRBV11-2,.,17,TRBD2,TRBJ2-3
TGTGCCAGCTCACCGAACAGGGACCATCGCAATCAGCCCCAGCATTTT,CASSPNRDHRNQPQHF,TRBV18,once,16,.,TRBJ1-5